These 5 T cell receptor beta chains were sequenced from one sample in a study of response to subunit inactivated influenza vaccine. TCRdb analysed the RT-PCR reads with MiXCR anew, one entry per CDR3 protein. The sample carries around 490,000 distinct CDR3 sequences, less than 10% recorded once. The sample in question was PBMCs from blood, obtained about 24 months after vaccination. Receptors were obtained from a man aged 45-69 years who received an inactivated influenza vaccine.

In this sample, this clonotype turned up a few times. Here the CDR3 reads CASRNRQGRDGYTF. CDR3 nucleotides: TGTGCCAGCAGGAATCGACAGGGACGGGATGGCTACACCTTC. The chain joins TRBV28 to TRBJ1-2; 7 nucleotides match TRBD1. V lost 6 bases, J lost 6 bases, and 10 bases stayed unmatched. CDR1 is MDHEN and CDR2 is SYDVKM in the germline V gene. This CDR3 is 14 amino acids long.

The CDR3 nucleotides read TGTGCCAGCAGCGTGGGGACAGGTCACACAGATACGCAGTATTTT. Translation gives CASSVGTGHTDTQYF. This chain uses TRBV9 with TRBJ2-3, with 8 bases identical to TRBD1. This CDR3 spans 15 amino acids. J was trimmed by 2 bases and V by 2 bases; bases with no gene match: 4. The V gene's germline CDR1 is SGDLS and CDR2 YYNGEE.

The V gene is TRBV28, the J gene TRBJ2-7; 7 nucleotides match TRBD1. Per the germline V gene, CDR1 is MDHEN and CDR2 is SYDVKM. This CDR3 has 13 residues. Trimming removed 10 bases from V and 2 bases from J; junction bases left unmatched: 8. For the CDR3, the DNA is TGTGCCACCATGACAGGGATACCCTACGAGCAGTACTTC. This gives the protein CATMTGIPYEQYF.

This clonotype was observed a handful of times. The CDR3 sequence: CASGTAPREEQYF. The CDR3 DNA sequence: TGTGCCAGCGGTACTGCGCCCCGGGAGGAGCAGTACTTC. The chain combines TRBV6-2 or TRBV6-3 with TRBJ2-7; D is possibly TRBD2 (6 bases). The germline gives CDR1 MNHEY, CDR2 SVGEGT. The CDR3 extends over 13 amino acids. V lost 8 bases, J lost 7 bases, and 18 bases lay in between.

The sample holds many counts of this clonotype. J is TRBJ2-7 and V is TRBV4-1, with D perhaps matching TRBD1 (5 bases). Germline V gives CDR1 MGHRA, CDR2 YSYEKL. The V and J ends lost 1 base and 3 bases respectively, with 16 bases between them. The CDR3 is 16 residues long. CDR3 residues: CASSQAADTGLYEQYF. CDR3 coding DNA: TGCGCCAGCAGCCAAGCTGCGGACACCGGCCTCTACGAGCAGTACTTC.